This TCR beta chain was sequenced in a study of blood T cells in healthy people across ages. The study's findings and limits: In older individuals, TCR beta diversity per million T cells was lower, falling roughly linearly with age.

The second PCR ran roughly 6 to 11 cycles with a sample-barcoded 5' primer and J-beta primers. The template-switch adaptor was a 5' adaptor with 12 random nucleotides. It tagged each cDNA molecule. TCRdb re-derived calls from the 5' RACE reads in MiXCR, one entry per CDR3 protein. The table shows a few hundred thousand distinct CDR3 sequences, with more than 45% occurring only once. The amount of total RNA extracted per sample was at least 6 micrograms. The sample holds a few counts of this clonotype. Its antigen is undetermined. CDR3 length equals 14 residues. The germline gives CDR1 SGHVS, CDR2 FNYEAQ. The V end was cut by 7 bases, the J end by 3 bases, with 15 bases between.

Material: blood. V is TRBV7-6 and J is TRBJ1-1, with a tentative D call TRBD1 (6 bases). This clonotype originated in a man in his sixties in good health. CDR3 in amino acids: CASTLRGVDTEAFF. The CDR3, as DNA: TGTGCCAGCACCCTTAGGGGGGTTGACACTGAAGCTTTCTTT.